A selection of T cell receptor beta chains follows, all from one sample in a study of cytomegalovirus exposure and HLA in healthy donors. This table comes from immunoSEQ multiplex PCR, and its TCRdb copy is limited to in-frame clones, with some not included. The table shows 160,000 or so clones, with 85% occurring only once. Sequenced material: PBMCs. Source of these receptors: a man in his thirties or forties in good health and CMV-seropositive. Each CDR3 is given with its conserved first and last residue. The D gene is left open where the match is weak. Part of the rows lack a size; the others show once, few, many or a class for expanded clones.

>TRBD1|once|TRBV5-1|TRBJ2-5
CASSFGQGGETQYF
TGCGCCAGCAGCTTTGGACAGGGGGGGGAGACCCAGTACTTC
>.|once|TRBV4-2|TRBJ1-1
CASSQGSGERLKNTEAFF
TGTGCCAGCAGCCAAGGGTCGGGGGAGAGATTGAAGAACACTGAAGCTTTCTTT
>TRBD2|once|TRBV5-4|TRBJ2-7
CASSNPAAGGYYEQYF
TGTGCCAGCAGCAACCCAGCGGCGGGGGGATACTACGAGCAGTACTTC
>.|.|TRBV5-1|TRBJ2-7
CASSLGGGQSYEQYF
TGCGCCAGCAGCTTGGGGGGCGGACAGTCGTACGAGCAGTACTTC
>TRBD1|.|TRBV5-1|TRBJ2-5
CASSGTGASQETQYF
TGCGCCAGCAGTGGGACAGGGGCCTCCCAAGAGACCCAGTACTTC
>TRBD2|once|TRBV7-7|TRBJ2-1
CASSSASGGLYNEQFF
TGTGCTAGCAGCTCAGCTAGCGGGGGGCTCTACAATGAGCAGTTCTTC
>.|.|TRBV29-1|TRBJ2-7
CSVAGSVTDSSYEQYF
TGCAGCGTTGCCGGCAGTGTGACAGATTCCTCCTACGAGCAGTACTTC
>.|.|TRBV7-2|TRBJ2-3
CASSSGLEQYF
TGTGCCAGCAGCTCCGGACTGGAGCAGTATTTT
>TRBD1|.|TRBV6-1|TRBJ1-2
CASTRTGSGYTF
TGTGCCAGCACCCGGACAGGGAGTGGCTACACCTTC
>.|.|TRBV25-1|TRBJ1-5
CASSAGGPQHF
TGTGCCAGCAGTGCCGGGGGGCCCCAGCATTTT
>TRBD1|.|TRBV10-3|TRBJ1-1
CAISTQQGRYTEAFF
TGTGCCATCAGTACTCAACAGGGGCGCTACACTGAAGCTTTCTTT
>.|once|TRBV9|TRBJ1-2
CASSDTGSYGYTF
TGTGCCAGCAGCGATACAGGGAGCTATGGCTACACCTTC
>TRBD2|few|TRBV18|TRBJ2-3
CASSRSMVAGRSDTQYF
TGTGCCAGCTCACGTTCGATGGTAGCGGGGAGATCAGATACGCAGTATTTT
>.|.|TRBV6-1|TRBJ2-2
CASSATGPLNTGELFF
TGTGCCAGCAGTGCCACAGGGCCTCTGAACACCGGGGAGCTGTTTTTT
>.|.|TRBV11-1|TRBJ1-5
CASSPSGGSQPQHF
TGTGCCAGCAGCCCTTCGGGGGGCTCTCAGCCCCAGCATTTT
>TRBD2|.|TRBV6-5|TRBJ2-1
CASSYNRLAGDHEQFF
TGTGCCAGCAGTTATAACCGACTAGCGGGGGACCATGAGCAGTTCTTC
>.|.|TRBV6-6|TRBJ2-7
CASRLTLTYEQYF
TGTGCCAGCAGGCTGACATTAACTTACGAGCAGTACTTC
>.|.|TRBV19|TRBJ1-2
CASSIYGVTYGYTF
TGTGCCAGTAGTATTTACGGGGTTACTTATGGCTACACCTTC
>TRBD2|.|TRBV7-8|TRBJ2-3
CASSLAGAGGLDTQYF
TGTGCCAGCAGCTTAGCGGGGGCGGGGGGGCTGGATACGCAGTATTTT
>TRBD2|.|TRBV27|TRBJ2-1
CASSLASGGNNEQFF
TGTGCCAGCAGTTTAGCTAGCGGGGGGAACAATGAGCAGTTCTTC
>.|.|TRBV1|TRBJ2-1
CTSSQSGGAYNEQFF
TGCACCAGCAGCCAGAGCGGGGGGGCCTACAATGAGCAGTTCTTC
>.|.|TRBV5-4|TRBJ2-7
CASSRGDTNLSPRYF
TGTGCCAGCAGCCGGGGGGACACCAACCTCAGTCCAAGGTACTTC
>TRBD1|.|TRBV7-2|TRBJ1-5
CASSLRQGATDQPQHF
TGTGCCAGCAGCCTTCGACAGGGGGCGACGGATCAGCCCCAGCATTTT
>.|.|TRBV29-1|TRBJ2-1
CSLRDTQGHLSYNEQFF
TGCAGCTTAAGGGACACGCAGGGTCATTTATCCTACAATGAGCAGTTCTTC
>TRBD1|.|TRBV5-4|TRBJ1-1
CASSAKQGTTFF
TGTGCCAGCAGCGCTAAACAGGGGACGACTTTCTTT
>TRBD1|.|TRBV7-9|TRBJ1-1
CASSPRPGGIDTEAFF
TGTGCCAGCAGCCCCCGGCCAGGGGGGATCGACACTGAAGCTTTCTTT
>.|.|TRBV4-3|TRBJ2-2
CASSQFSGTGELFF
TGCGCCAGCAGCCAATTCTCGGGCACCGGGGAGCTGTTTTTT
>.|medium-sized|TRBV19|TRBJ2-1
CASSILWGEYNEQFF
TGTGCCAGTAGTATCCTCTGGGGGGAATACAATGAGCAGTTCTTC
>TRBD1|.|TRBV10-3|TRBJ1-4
CASFAGGGEKLFF
TGTGCCTCCTTTGCAGGGGGTGGTGAAAAACTGTTTTTT
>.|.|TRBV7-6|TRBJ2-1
CASSLPLGQTITGNEQFF
TGTGCCAGCAGCCTCCCCCTGGGGCAGACAATAACCGGGAATGAGCAGTTCTTC
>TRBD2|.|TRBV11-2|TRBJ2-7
CASSLGSGGPYEQYF
TGTGCCAGCAGCCTCGGTAGCGGGGGCCCCTACGAGCAGTACTTC
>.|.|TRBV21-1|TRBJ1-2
CASSSLDRGANYGYTF
TGTGCCAGCAGCAGCTTAGACAGGGGAGCTAACTATGGCTACACCTTC
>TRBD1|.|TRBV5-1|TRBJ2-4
CASSLGDRGLTTQYF
TGCGCCAGCAGCTTGGGGGACAGGGGGCTTACCACTCAGTACTTC
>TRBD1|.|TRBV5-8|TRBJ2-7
CASIRTGVYEQYF
TGTGCCAGCATCCGGACAGGAGTTTACGAGCAGTACTTC
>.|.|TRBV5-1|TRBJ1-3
CASSQQGESGNTIYF
TGCGCCAGCAGCCAACAGGGAGAGTCTGGAAACACCATATATTTT
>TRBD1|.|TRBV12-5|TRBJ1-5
CASGLARTGGHQPQHF
TGTGCTAGTGGTTTGGCCCGGACAGGGGGACATCAGCCCCAGCATTTT
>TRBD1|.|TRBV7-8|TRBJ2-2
CASRAYYGGGQGATGELFF
TGTGCCAGCCGGGCTTATTATGGAGGGGGACAGGGGGCGACCGGGGAGCTGTTTTTT
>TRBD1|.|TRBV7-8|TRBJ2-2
CASRPRTGRNTGELFF
TGTGCCAGCAGACCGAGGACAGGGCGGAACACCGGGGAGCTGTTTTTT
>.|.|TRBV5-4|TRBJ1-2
CASSLAGHYPHYTF
TGTGCCAGCAGCTTGGCCGGCCACTACCCCCACTACACCTTC
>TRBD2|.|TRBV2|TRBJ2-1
CASPGGGQRSYNEQFF
TGTGCCAGCCCAGGCGGGGGGCAACGCTCCTACAATGAGCAGTTCTTC
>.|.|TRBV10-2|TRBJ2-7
CASSGGGSSYEQYF
TGCGCCAGCAGTGGGGGCGGCAGCTCCTACGAGCAGTACTTC
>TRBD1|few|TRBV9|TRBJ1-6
CASSVRGQGDSPLHF
TGTGCCAGCAGCGTGAGGGGGCAGGGGGATTCACCCCTCCACTTT
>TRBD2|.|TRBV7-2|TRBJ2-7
CASSPLLAGDPEQYF
TGTGCCAGCAGCCCTCTACTAGCGGGGGATCCCGAGCAGTACTTC
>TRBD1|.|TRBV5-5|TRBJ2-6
CASSLGRDRGRTGANVLTF
TGTGCCAGCAGCTTGGGGCGAGACAGGGGACGGACTGGGGCCAACGTCCTGACTTTC